Reported below is one T cell receptor beta chain. The germline CDR1 and CDR2 sequences are MNHNY and SVGAGI (reference sequence). Trimming shortened V by 6 bases and J by 0 bases, and 18 bases separated the two germline ends. The CDR3 covers 18 residues. Preparation of the TCRbeta library involved a method that used unique molecular identifiers. In TCRdb, the PCR reads were re-called with MiXCR into one record per CDR3 protein. This sample has some 70,000 distinct CDR3 sequences; 7% to 8% occur once, and the top ten carry approximately 2.3%. The data were obtained in a study of T-cell reconstitution after alpha-beta-depleted transplantation in children.

The origin of this receptor is a human donor who donated a stem cell graft to a child with acute lymphoblastic leukemia. Sequences were derived from PBMCs from the stem cell graft donor, sampled from the stem cell graft. The chain couples TRBV6-6 to TRBJ2-6; weak D call: TRBD2 (6 bases). The CDR3: CASSDWIAAPSGANVLTF. Here the CDR3 DNA reads TGTGCCAGCAGCGACTGGATAGCGGCTCCCTCTGGGGCCAACGTCCTGACTTTC.